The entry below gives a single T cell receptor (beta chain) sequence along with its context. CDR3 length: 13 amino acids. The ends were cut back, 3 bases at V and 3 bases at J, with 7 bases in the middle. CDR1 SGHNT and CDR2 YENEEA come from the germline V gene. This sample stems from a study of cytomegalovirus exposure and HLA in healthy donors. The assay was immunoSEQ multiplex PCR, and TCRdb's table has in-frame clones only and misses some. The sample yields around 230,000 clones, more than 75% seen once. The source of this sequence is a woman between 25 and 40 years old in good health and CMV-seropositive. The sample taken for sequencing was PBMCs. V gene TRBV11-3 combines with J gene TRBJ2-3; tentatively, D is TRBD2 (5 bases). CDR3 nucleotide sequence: TGTGCCAGCAGCTTGGACTTTACAGATACGCAGTATTTT. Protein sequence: CASSLDFTDTQYF.